This entry lists 31 T cell receptor beta chains sequenced from one sample in a study of follicular helper T cells after annual influenza vaccination. Method: immunoSEQ multiplex PCR; TCRdb's copy keeps in-frame clones and lacks some. Altogether 8,500 to 10,000 clones are present, roughly 80% being singletons, with the ten largest covering approximately 0.6%. Sample time point: 2013-2014 season, 7 days after vaccination. The material sequenced was CXCR5- memory CD4+ T cells sorted from blood, taken 7 days after influenza vaccination. These receptors originate from an adult who received the influenza vaccine.

The chain carries TRBV20-1 and TRBJ2-7; D gene uncertain. This CDR3 is built from 10 residues. Germline lookup yields CDR1 DFQATT and CDR2 SNEGSKA (reference sequence). V was clipped by 3 bases and J by 7 bases, with 7 bases between them. CDR3 protein: CSASFDEQYF. The CDR3 DNA reads TGCAGTGCTAGCTTTGATGAGCAGTACTTC.

The chain carries TRBV5-4 and TRBJ2-2, with unresolved D. Looked up from germline, CDR1 is SGHNT and CDR2 is YYREEE (reference sequence). V lost 5 bases, J lost 1 base, and 12 bases lay in between. The CDR3 has 15 amino acids. The CDR3 protein is CASRPGPENTGELFF. The CDR3 DNA reads as TGTGCCAGCAGACCCGGGCCGGAGAACACCGGGGAGCTGTTTTTT. Full variable domain (missing parts from reference TRBV5-4 and TRBJ2-2): ETGVTQSPTHLIKTRGQQVTLRCSSQSGHNTVSWYQQALGQGPQFIFQYYREEENGRGNFPPRFSGLQFPNYSSELNVNALELDDSALYLCASRPGPENTGELFFGEGSRLTVL.

This sequence joins TRBV9 and TRBJ2-1; 7 bases are shared with TRBD2. V was clipped by 4 bases and J by 5 bases; unmatched bases: 6. Germline V gene sequence: CDR1 SGDLS, CDR2 YYNGEE. The CDR3 contains 14 residues. The CDR3 here is CASSSWAGDNEQFF. The DNA of the CDR3 is TGTGCCAGCAGCAGCTGGGCGGGGGACAATGAGCAGTTCTTC.

This rearrangement joins TRBV30 to TRBJ2-1; TRBD1 might be the D (6 bases). This CDR3 comprises 13 residues. Germline CDR1 reads GTSNPN; CDR2 reads SVGIG (reference sequence). Trimming cost V 1 base and J 9 bases, with 13 bases left between them. This chain's CDR3 is CAWSGQGSGEQFF. CDR3 DNA sequence: TGTGCCTGGAGTGGTCAGGGGTCGGGTGAGCAGTTCTTC.

The gene calls are TRBV18 and TRBJ2-1; D perhaps matches TRBD2 (6 bases). The CDR3 runs to 14 residues. Germline V gene data show CDR1 as KGHSH and CDR2 as LQKENI. V shed 0 bases and J shed 3 bases, with 6 bases lying between them. CDR3 nucleotides: TGTGCCAGCTCACCACCCGGGGGCTACAATGAGCAGTTCTTC. Amino acids: CASSPPGGYNEQFF.

In nucleotides, the CDR3 is TGTGCCAGCAGGGACACCTCTGGAAACACCATATATTTT. Translation gives CASRDTSGNTIYF. The V and J genes are TRBV11-2 and TRBJ1-3; TRBD1 might be the D (5 bases). V lost 6 bases to trimming and J lost 0 bases, with 6 bases between them. The CDR3 spans 13 residues. CDR1 is SGHAT and CDR2 is FQNNGV in the germline V gene.

The chain has TRBV2 and TRBJ2-1, with D tentatively TRBD2 (6 bases). The CDR3 loop spans 15 amino acids. Germline V CDR1 and CDR2: SNHLY, FYNNEI. V was shortened by 6 bases and J by 5 bases, with 17 bases between the two germline ends. The CDR3 coding sequence is TGTGCCAGCAGGAAAACCGGGACTCCCCACAATGAGCAGTTCTTC. Protein: CASRKTGTPHNEQFF.

The chain employs TRBV18 and TRBJ2-1; D remains unclear. The germline gives CDR1 KGHSH, CDR2 LQKENI. The CDR3 is 15 residues long. Trimming took 0 bases from V and 15 from J, leaving 21 bases between them. The CDR3 DNA is TGTGCCAGCTCACCACCGATTTCACTTGCTGAGGAGTTGTTCTTC. It translates to CASSPPISLAEELFF.

The V call is TRBV19, the J call TRBJ1-3, with a tentative D call TRBD1 (6 bases). Trimming removed 4 bases at V and 0 bases at J, with 16 bases between. Germline lookup yields CDR1 LNHDA and CDR2 SQIVND (reference sequence). The CDR3 is made up of 17 amino acids. In DNA form, the CDR3 reads TGTGCCAGTAGTACTTCTTCCGGGACAAACTCTGGAAACACCATATATTTT. It is translated as CASSTSSGTNSGNTIYF.

This chain joins TRBV28 and TRBJ2-3; 10 bases are shared with TRBD1. Germline CDR1 and CDR2: MDHEN and SYDVKM. V lost 2 bases, J lost 5 bases, and 7 bases stayed unmatched. This CDR3 contains 16 residues. The CDR3: CASSLHGQGGGDTQYF. The CDR3 DNA is TGTGCCAGCAGTTTACATGGACAGGGGGGGGGAGATACGCAGTATTTT.

The CDR3 DNA follows: TGTGCCAGCAGCTTAGTTCAGGGGCAGGGTCAGCCCCAGCATTTT. This translates into CASSLVQGQGQPQHF. V gene TRBV11-2 combines with J gene TRBJ1-5; TRBD1 might be the D (6 bases). V dropped 1 base and J dropped 6 bases, with 13 bases sitting between them. Germline CDR1 and CDR2: SGHAT and FQNNGV. This CDR3 region has 15 residues.

The J gene is TRBJ1-1, the V gene TRBV28; 7 positions match TRBD1. Germline lookup yields CDR1 MDHEN and CDR2 SYDVKM. V lost 7 bases to trimming and J lost 5 bases; unmatched junction nucleotides: 10. CDR3 length: 14 residues. CDR3 amino acids: CASTDRRGQTEAFF. Here the CDR3 DNA reads TGTGCCAGCACCGATCGAAGGGGGCAAACTGAAGCTTTCTTT.

V gene TRBV19 combines with J gene TRBJ2-5, with 8 bases fitting TRBD1. The germline V gene encodes CDR1 LNHDA and CDR2 SQIVND (reference sequence). Trimming removed 4 bases from V and 4 bases from J; junction bases left unmatched: 8. The CDR3 sequence is 15 residues long. CDR3 sequence reads: CASSTPGQGLETQYF. The DNA for the CDR3 is TGTGCCAGTAGTACCCCAGGACAGGGATTAGAGACCCAGTACTTC. Full variable domain (rest looked up from reference TRBV19 and TRBJ2-5): DGGITQSPKYLFRKEGQNVTLSCEQNLNHDAMYWYRQDPGQGLRLIYYSQIVNDFQKGDIAEGYSVSREKKESFPLTVTSAQKNPTAFYLCASSTPGQGLETQYFGPGTRLLVL.

V and J are TRBV20-1 and TRBJ2-3; maybe TRBD2 (5 bases). Per the germline V gene, CDR1 is DFQATT and CDR2 is SNEGSKA (reference sequence). V was clipped by 3 bases and J by 4 bases, with 5 bases between them. The CDR3 runs 11 residues. This CDR3 reads CSARRADTQYF. For the CDR3, the DNA is TGCAGTGCTAGGAGGGCAGATACGCAGTATTTT.

The V gene is TRBV4-3, the J gene TRBJ2-7, with D hard to call. CDR3 length: 13 amino acids. V was pared by 1 base and J by 3 bases, with 7 bases between. Germline values: CDR1 LGHNA, CDR2 YSLEER. This chain's CDR3 is CASSQASSYEQYF. In DNA form, the CDR3 reads TGCGCCAGCAGCCAAGCTTCGAGCTACGAGCAGTACTTC.

The chain carries TRBV9 and TRBJ2-1; D tentatively reads TRBD1 or TRBD2 (5 bases each). This CDR3 has 15 residues. Between the trimmed V and J ends, which lost 2 bases and 0 bases, there was a span of 9 bases. The germline V gene has CDR1 SGDLS and CDR2 YYNGEE. The CDR3 region is CASSVSGSSYNEQFF. The CDR3 DNA sequence: TGTGCCAGCAGCGTCTCAGGGAGCTCCTACAATGAGCAGTTCTTC.

The genes are TRBV7-2 and TRBJ2-2; unclear D gene. Germline V gene data show CDR1 as SGHTA and CDR2 as FQGNSA. Between the trimmed V and J ends, which lost 4 bases and 0 bases, there was a span of 12 bases. The CDR3 extends over 16 amino acids. The CDR3 sequence: CASSWLPRTNTGELFF. The CDR3 nucleotides are TGTGCCAGCAGCTGGCTACCGAGAACGAACACCGGGGAGCTGTTTTTT.

This clone was seen just once. Here the CDR3 DNA reads TGTGCCAGCACAAGTTCCGGGACAGGGCCCCAGCCCCAGCATTTT. Amino acid sequence: CASTSSGTGPQPQHF. This sequence joins TRBV28 and TRBJ1-5; 9 positions agree with TRBD1. This CDR3 comprises 15 residues. CDR1 is MDHEN, CDR2 SYDVKM, per germline. Trimming at V came to 7 bases and at J to 7 bases, leaving 11 bases not matched to a gene.

V and J are TRBV20-1 and TRBJ2-5; D perhaps matches TRBD1 (6 bases). The CDR3 sequence is 11 residues long. Trimming shortened V by 5 bases and J by 3 bases, and 7 bases separated the two germline ends. The germline V gene encodes CDR1 DFQATT and CDR2 SNEGSKA (reference sequence). This chain's CDR3 is CSAWTEETQYF. The CDR3 nucleotides are TGCAGTGCTTGGACAGAAGAGACCCAGTACTTC.

CDR3 DNA sequence: TGCGCCAGCAGCAGAGGTGAGCCCACAGATACGCAGTATTTT. It yields the protein CASSRGEPTDTQYF. The chain has TRBV5-1 and TRBJ2-3, with no clear D. CDR3 length: 14 amino acids. Germline assignment: CDR1 SGHRS and CDR2 YFSETQ. Trimming took off 4 bases at V and 2 bases at J, with 11 bases between the two ends.

The CDR3 is CASSLETSSYEQYF. In DNA form, the CDR3 reads TGTGCCAGCAGCCTGGAAACTAGCTCCTACGAGCAGTACTTC. V and J are TRBV5-6 and TRBJ2-7, with D possibly being TRBD2 (5 bases). With 4 bases removed from V and 0 bases from J, the gap between germline ends came to 11 bases. The CDR3 length is 14 residues. The germline gives CDR1 SGHDT, CDR2 YYEEEE.

The rearrangement joins TRBV4-2 to TRBJ2-1; the match to TRBD2 covers 7 bases. This CDR3 comprises 15 residues. The germline gives CDR1 LGHNA, CDR2 YNFKEQ. Germline trimming cut 4 bases from V and 7 bases from J; bases unmatched to any gene: 10. This chain's CDR3 is CASSRQTSGGNEQFF. The CDR3 DNA sequence: TGTGCCAGCAGCCGACAGACTTCCGGGGGGAATGAGCAGTTCTTC.

The chain joins TRBV18 to TRBJ1-1; D not resolved. Germline values: CDR1 KGHSH, CDR2 LQKENI. The CDR3 is made up of 13 amino acids. Trimming shortened V by 6 bases and J by 1 base, and 9 bases separated the two germline ends. The CDR3 sequence: CASSPLSNTEAFF. The CDR3 nucleotides read TGTGCCAGCTCCCCTTTGTCGAACACTGAAGCTTTCTTT. Based on the CDR3 plus reference TRBV18 and TRBJ1-1, the full variable domain is NAGVMQNPRHLVRRRGQEARLRCSPMKGHSHVYWYRQLPEEGLKFMVYLQKENIIDESGMPKERFSAEFPKEGPSILRIQQVVRGDSAAYFCASSPLSNTEAFFGQGTRLTVV.

This sequence joins TRBV19 and TRBJ1-1, with unresolved D. The CDR3 covers 15 residues. The germline gives CDR1 LNHDA, CDR2 SQIVND (reference sequence). V lost 5 bases and J 0 bases, leaving 13 bases between the germline ends. The DNA of the CDR3 is TGTGCCAGTAGTCCTCGTGTAGGGATGAACACTGAAGCTTTCTTT. Protein: CASSPRVGMNTEAFF.

The rearrangement links TRBV6-1 to TRBJ1-5, with TRBD1 as a possible D gene (6 bases). This CDR3 has 13 amino acids. Per the germline V gene, CDR1 is MNHNS and CDR2 is SASEGT. V lost 5 bases, J lost 1 base, and 6 bases lay in between. CDR3 in DNA: TGTGCCAGCAGTCAGGGGAGCAATCAGCCCCAGCATTTT. It translates to CASSQGSNQPQHF.

This chain links TRBV9 with TRBJ2-1; TRBD1 agrees at 10 bases. The CDR3 spans 17 residues. Germline V gene data show CDR1 as SGDLS and CDR2 as YYNGEE. J lost 7 bases, V lost 0 bases, and 10 bases had no gene match. CDR3 residues: CASSVVTTGGFMNEQFF. The CDR3 DNA sequence: TGTGCCAGCAGCGTAGTAACGACAGGGGGCTTTATGAATGAGCAGTTCTTC.

This clone was seen a single time. V is TRBV7-3 and J is TRBJ2-1, with 7 bases aligning to TRBD2. The V and J ends lost 8 bases and 7 bases, in that order; junction bases with no gene match: 2. CDR3 length: 11 amino acids. Per germline, CDR1 SGHTA and CDR2 FQGTGA. The CDR3 coding sequence is TGTGCCAGCGGGCGGGGGAATGAGCAGTTCTTC. Its protein is CASGRGNEQFF.

The chain uses TRBV5-8 and TRBJ1-5; weak D call: TRBD1 (6 bases). V lost 7 bases, J lost 6 bases, and 14 bases lay in between. The length of the CDR3 is 13 residues. CDR1 SGHTS and CDR2 YDEGEE come from the germline V gene. In nucleotides, the CDR3 is TGTGCCAGCTTTAGGACAGTAGGTCAGCCCCAGCATTTT. Its protein is CASFRTVGQPQHF.

This chain uses TRBV4-1 with TRBJ2-3; TRBD2 matches at 7 bases. Germline values: CDR1 MGHRA, CDR2 YSYEKL. V lost 2 bases and J lost 4; bases outside the gene matches: 3. This CDR3 region has 14 residues. The CDR3, as DNA: TGCGCCAGCAGCCAACGGACTAGGTCAGATACGCAGTATTTT. Translated, it gives CASSQRTRSDTQYF.

The chain has TRBV9 and TRBJ2-2, with 7 bases aligning to TRBD1. Per germline, CDR1 SGDLS and CDR2 YYNGEE. V shed 5 bases and J 3 bases; nucleotides not matched to a gene: 4. The CDR3 consists of 14 residues. The CDR3 coding sequence is TGTGCCAGCAGACAGGGGAGTTACACCGGGGAGCTGTTTTTT. This codes for CASRQGSYTGELFF.

V gene TRBV18 combines with J gene TRBJ1-3; perhaps TRBD1 as D (6 bases). CDR1 is KGHSH and CDR2 is LQKENI in the germline V gene. The CDR3 is made up of 18 amino acids. V dropped 3 bases and J dropped 0 bases, with 18 bases sitting between them. The CDR3 bases are TGTGCCAGCTCACCCCTCCCAGTCGACAGGACCTCTGGAAACACCATATATTTT. Its translation: CASSPLPVDRTSGNTIYF.